This TCR beta chain was captured by sequencing in a study of neurological immune-mediated disorders. Sequencing runs each generated in excess of 170 million TCR-beta sequences derived from 15-18 subjects. In TCRdb, the 5' RACE reads were re-called with MiXCR into one record per CDR3 protein. This sample has about 60,000 distinct CDR3 sequences; less than 5% occur once, and the top ten carry approximately 2.8%. CDR1 is SGHTA and CDR2 is FQGTGA in the germline V gene. The CDR3 consists of 13 residues. In this sample, this clonotype turned up many times. Its antigen is not identified. At one end, the junction sequence differs from germline, possibly due to a read error. Overall study results and limits: Clinical features showed no association with the multiple sclerosis repertoire cluster, and MRI features showed none either. Phylogenetic grouping put 18 of 34 multiple sclerosis patients' repertoires into one related-CDR3 cluster, a possible signature. CDR3 amino acid sequences of expanded clones were not shared across subjects, a result suggesting private repertoires in all groups.

This chain links TRBV7-3 with TRBJ1-5, with D unclear. Material for sequencing was PBMCs. The sequence came from a man over 45 with multiple sclerosis. The CDR3 sequence: CASSLTGNQPQNF. In DNA, the CDR3 is TGTGCCAGCAGCTTAACGGGAAATCAGCCCCAGAATTTT.